This T cell receptor (beta chain) derives from a study of early T cells in non-severe SARS-CoV-2 infection. Unique molecular identifiers tagged individual cDNA molecules. TCRdb processed the 5' RACE reads anew with MiXCR; each CDR3 protein has one entry. This table holds about 17,000 distinct CDR3 sequences, roughly 5% found once. Trimming took 0 bases from V and 1 from J, leaving 11 bases between them. This CDR3 spans 17 amino acids. Germline CDR1 and CDR2: KGHDR and SFDVKD. Sequencing was carried out using whole blood. This TCR derives from an adult who was a healthcare worker with PCR-confirmed SARS-CoV-2 infection or an uninfected control (not recorded which). The chain carries TRBV24-1 and TRBJ2-2; a possible D gene is TRBD1 (7 bases). The CDR3 nucleotides are TGTGCCACCAGTGATTTGATGCAGGGGGGGAACACCGGGGAGCTGTTTTTT. It codes for CATSDLMQGGNTGELFF.